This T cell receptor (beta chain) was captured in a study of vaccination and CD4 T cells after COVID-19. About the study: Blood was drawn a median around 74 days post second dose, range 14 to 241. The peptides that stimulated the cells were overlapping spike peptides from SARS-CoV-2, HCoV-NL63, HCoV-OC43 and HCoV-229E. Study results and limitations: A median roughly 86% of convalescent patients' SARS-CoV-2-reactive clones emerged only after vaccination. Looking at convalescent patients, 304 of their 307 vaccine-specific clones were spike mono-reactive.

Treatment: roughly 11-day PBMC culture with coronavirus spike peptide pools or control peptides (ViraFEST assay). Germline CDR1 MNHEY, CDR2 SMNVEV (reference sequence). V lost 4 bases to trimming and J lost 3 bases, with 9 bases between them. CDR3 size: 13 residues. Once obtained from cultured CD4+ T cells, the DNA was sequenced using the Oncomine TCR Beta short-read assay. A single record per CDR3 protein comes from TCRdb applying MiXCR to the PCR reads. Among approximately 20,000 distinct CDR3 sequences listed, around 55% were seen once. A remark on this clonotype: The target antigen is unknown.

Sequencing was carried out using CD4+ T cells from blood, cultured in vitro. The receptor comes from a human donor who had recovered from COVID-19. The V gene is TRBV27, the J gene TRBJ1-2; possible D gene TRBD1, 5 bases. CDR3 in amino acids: CASSSVGDYGYTF. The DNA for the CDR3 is TGTGCCAGCAGTTCGGTAGGGGACTATGGCTACACCTTC.